This T cell receptor beta chain comes out of a study of OX40 agonist ivuxolimab in advanced cancers. Across the study: Patients in the trial were receiving intravenous ivuxolimab every 2 weeks, at doses of 0.01 to 10 mg/kg. Patients receiving dose escalation had hepatocellular carcinoma, melanoma, renal cell or head and neck cancer.

The CDR3 contains 13 residues. The germline V gene has CDR1 MNHEY and CDR2 SMNVEV (reference sequence). Trimming shortened V by 6 bases and J by 3 bases, and 12 bases separated the two germline ends. Assay used: immunoSEQ multiplex PCR; TCRdb lists only in-frame clones, some missing. The table includes tens of thousands of clones, 90% to 95% detected once. This chain links TRBV27 with TRBJ2-7; D unresolved. The sequence was collected from an adult with an advanced solid tumor such as melanoma, head and neck, liver or kidney cancer. The sample in question was CD4+ or CD8+ T cells sorted from blood, obtained in a trial of the OX40 agonist ivuxolimab. The CDR3 DNA reads TGTGCCAGCAGCCCTTCCCCTCACTACGAGCAGTACTTC. The encoded protein is CASSPSPHYEQYF.